Following are 5 T cell receptor beta chains from one sample sequenced in a study of technical replicates of blood from a handful of donors. The protocol was immunoSEQ multiplex PCR, while the TCRdb copy is restricted to in-frame clones and leaves out a portion. This sample has over 50,000 clones, with around 94% found just once. Sequenced sample: T cells isolated from PBMCs. The source of these receptors is a human donor in good health.

This clone was detected only once. V usage is TRBV7-9 and J usage is TRBJ2-3; D ambiguous. The germline V gene has CDR1 SEHNR and CDR2 FQNEAQ (reference sequence). The CDR3 has 13 residues. V was cut by 7 bases and J by 2 bases, with 10 bases left in between. The CDR3 region is CASITLDTDTQYF. The CDR3 DNA sequence: TGTGCCAGCATAACCCTAGACACAGATACGCAGTATTTT.

The J gene is TRBJ1-2, the V gene TRBV28; TRBD1 aligns across 7 bases. The germline CDR1 and CDR2 sequences are MDHEN and SYDVKM. V dropped 6 bases and J dropped 4; count of bases not matched to a gene: 8. CDR3 length: 14 amino acids. The CDR3 reads CASSHGTASYGYTF. The CDR3 coding sequence is TGTGCCAGCAGCCACGGGACAGCGTCCTATGGCTACACCTTC.

The chain has TRBV5-4 and TRBJ1-2; a possible D gene is TRBD1 (5 bases). Deletions cut 0 bases from V and 10 bases from J, with 10 bases between. This CDR3 has 12 residues. Germline lookup yields CDR1 SGHNT and CDR2 YYREEE (reference sequence). CDR3 sequence reads: CASSLGQGYYTF. DNA for the CDR3: TGTGCCAGCAGCTTGGGTCAGGGCTACTACACCTTC.

The count of this clone is one. V gene TRBV5-1 combines with J gene TRBJ2-5; no reliable D call. Trimming removed 0 bases at V and 5 bases at J, with 8 bases between. The CDR3 is 13 residues long. Germline CDR1 and CDR2: SGHRS and YFSETQ. The CDR3: CASSLGPAETQYF. The CDR3 nucleotides read TGCGCCAGCAGCTTGGGACCAGCGGAGACCCAGTACTTC.

The chain joins TRBV10-3 to TRBJ2-1; D is unclear. Trimming took off 2 bases at V and 6 bases at J, with 5 bases between the two ends. The CDR3 runs to 12 residues. CDR1 ENHRY and CDR2 SYGVKD come from the germline V gene. The CDR3 DNA reads as TGTGCCATCAGTGAGGAGGTCAATGAGCAGTTCTTC. Protein: CAISEEVNEQFF.